The TCR beta chain under discussion was sequenced for a study of OX40 agonist ivuxolimab in advanced cancers. Study-level points and caveats: The mean number of expanded clones was higher in CD8+ T cells than in CD4+. Also showing low normalized T-cell clonal expansion were some of the nonresponders.

Data came from immunoSEQ multiplex PCR; TCRdb stores just in-frame clones and leaves some out. Among roughly 39,000 clones listed, 80% to 90% were seen once. As to this clone: As yet, its antigen is unknown.

Systemic immunosuppression or autoimmune disease history was grounds to exclude patients. CDR1 DFQATT and CDR2 SNEGSKA come from the germline V gene (reference sequence). J gave up 15 bases and V 1 base, and 4 bases lay outside the gene matches. The CDR3 has 11 amino acids. The sample here was CD4+ or CD8+ T cells sorted from blood, taken in a trial of the OX40 agonist ivuxolimab. This sequence was found in an adult with an advanced solid tumor such as melanoma, head and neck, liver or kidney cancer. This chain connects TRBV20-1 to TRBJ2-1; 9 positions agree with TRBD2. Written as DNA, the CDR3 is TGCAGTGCTAGAGGGCGGGAGGGACTGTTCTTC. Its protein is CSARGREGLFF.